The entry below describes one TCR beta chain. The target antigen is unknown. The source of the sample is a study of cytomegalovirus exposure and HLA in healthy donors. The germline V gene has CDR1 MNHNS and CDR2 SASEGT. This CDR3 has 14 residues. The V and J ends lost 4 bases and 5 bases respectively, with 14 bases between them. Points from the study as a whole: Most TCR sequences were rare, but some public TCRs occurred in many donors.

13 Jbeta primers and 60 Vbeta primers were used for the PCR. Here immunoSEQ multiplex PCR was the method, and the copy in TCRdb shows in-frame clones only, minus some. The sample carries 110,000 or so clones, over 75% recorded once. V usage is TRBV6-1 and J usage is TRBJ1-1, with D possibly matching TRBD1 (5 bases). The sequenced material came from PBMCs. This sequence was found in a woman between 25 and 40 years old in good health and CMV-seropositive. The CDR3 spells CASSAWDRETEAFF. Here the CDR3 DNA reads TGTGCCAGCAGTGCCTGGGACCGGGAGACTGAAGCTTTCTTT.